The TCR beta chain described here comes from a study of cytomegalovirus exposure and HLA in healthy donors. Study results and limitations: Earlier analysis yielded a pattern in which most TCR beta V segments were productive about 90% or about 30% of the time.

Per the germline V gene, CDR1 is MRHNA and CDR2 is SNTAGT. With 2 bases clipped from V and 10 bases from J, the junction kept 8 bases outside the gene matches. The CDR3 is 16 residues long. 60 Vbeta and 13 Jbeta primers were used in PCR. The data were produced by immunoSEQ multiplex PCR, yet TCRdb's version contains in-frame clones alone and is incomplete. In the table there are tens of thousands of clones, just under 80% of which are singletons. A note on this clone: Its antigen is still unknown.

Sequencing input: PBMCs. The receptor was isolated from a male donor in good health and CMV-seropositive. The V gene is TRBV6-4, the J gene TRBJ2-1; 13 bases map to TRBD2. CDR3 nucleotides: TGTGCCAGCAGTGACAAAGGACTAGCGGGAGTAAAAGAGCAGTTCTTC. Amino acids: CASSDKGLAGVKEQFF.